This TCR beta chain was sequenced in a study of T cells after yellow fever vaccination. Findings and limits, study-wide: Though it reached lower strength, the secondary response hit its peak faster, day 5 versus 15. The bulk population could contribute abundant contaminating clonotypes to FACS-sorted repertoires. Relatively few clonotypes were ones that appeared in both CD4 and CD8 compartments.

TCRdb re-called the 5' RACE reads with MiXCR, one entry per CDR3 protein. The repertoire includes about 360,000 distinct CDR3 sequences, 6.2% of them detected once, and approximately 16% sits in the top ten. This clonotype was observed a few times. Its antigen is undetermined. This TCR derives from a young man who received the YFV17D yellow fever vaccine. The sequencing used PBMCs, collected 5 days after the yellow fever booster vaccination.

In DNA form, the CDR3 reads TGTGCCAGCAGCTTAGAAGTATTCACAGATACGCAGTATTTT. Its protein product is CASSLEVFTDTQYF. The chain recombines TRBV7-2 with TRBJ2-3; no reliable D call. V was shortened by 1 base and J by 2 bases, with 7 bases between the two germline ends. The germline gives CDR1 SGHTA, CDR2 FQGNSA. The CDR3 has 14 residues.